This TCR beta chain was sequenced in a study of T-cell reconstitution after alpha-beta-depleted transplantation in children. Overall study results and limits: Reportedly, roughly two months post-transplant, alpha-beta T cells arose from several hundred expanded graft clones. For some patients, TCRbeta diversity was high at day 60 because of recipient T cells and thymic progenitors that survived. Diversity and T-cell counts at one year after transplant derived mostly from new T cells.

This clonotype was picked up a small number of times. Its target is not known. CDR3 length: 15 amino acids. Germline V gene data show CDR1 as SNHLY and CDR2 as FYNNEI. The V gene lost 7 bases and the J gene lost 1 base, with 16 bases spanning the gap. The library targeted TCRbeta and was prepared with unique molecular identifiers. TCRdb used MiXCR to reprocess the PCR reads, holding one entry per CDR3 protein. The data show about 830,000 distinct CDR3 sequences, around 15% seen once. This chain joins TRBV2 and TRBJ1-1; D is ambiguous. Sequenced here: PBMCs, mostly from graft donor cells, sampled 360 days after TCRalphabeta/CD19-depleted stem cell transplant. This TCR came from a male patient between 5 and 17 years old who had a stem cell transplant for acute lymphoblastic leukemia, so the T cells may come from the graft donor. CDR3 sequence reads: CASTWSTLQNTEAFF. CDR3 sequence (DNA): TGTGCCAGCACCTGGTCTACACTCCAGAACACTGAAGCTTTCTTT.